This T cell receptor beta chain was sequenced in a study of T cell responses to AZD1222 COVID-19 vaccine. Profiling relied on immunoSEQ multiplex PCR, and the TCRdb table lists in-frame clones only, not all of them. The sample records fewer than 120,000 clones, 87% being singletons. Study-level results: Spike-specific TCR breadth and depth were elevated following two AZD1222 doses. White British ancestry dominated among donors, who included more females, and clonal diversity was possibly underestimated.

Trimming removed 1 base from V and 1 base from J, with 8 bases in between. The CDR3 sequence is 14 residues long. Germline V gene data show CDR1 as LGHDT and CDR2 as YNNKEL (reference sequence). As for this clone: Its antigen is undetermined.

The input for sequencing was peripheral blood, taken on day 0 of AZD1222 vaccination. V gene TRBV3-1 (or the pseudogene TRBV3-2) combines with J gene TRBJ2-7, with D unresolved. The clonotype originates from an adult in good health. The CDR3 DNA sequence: TGTGCCAGCAGCCAAGGCTTCGGGTCCTACGAGCAGTACTTC. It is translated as CASSQGFGSYEQYF.